The present T cell receptor beta chain was sequenced within a study of vaccination effects on CD4 cells after COVID-19 (dated by TCRdb to between 2021 and 2024). Describing the broader study: Post-vaccine samples across the study were collected a median of 72 days after the second dose, with a range of 14 to 241. Altogether, roughly 10 COVID-19 convalescent patients and a few SARS-CoV-2-naive healthy vaccine recipients made up the full study. Cultures from other donors in the study were sequenced using the Oncomine TCR Beta short-read assay on an Illumina iSeq 100. In both COVID-19 convalescent patients and infection-naive vaccine recipients, the study compared SARS-CoV-2 spike-specific CD4+ TCR repertoires from before mRNA vaccination with those from after it. The full study reports these points: In healthy vaccine recipients, vaccine-induced clones were almost all SARS-CoV-2 mono-reactive, with only 1 of 255 cross-reactive with common cold coronaviruses. Only a small number of convalescent patients were included, and no early post-infection timepoints were available, which limited the study. At late post-vaccination timepoints, both infection-induced and vaccine-induced clones showed marked clonal contraction, consistent with waning T cell responses.

In the ViraFEST assay, PBMC were stimulated with viral peptide pools, and antigen-specific CD4+ T cell clonotypes were then identified by expansion using TCR sequencing. After approximately 11 days of culture, CD4+ T cells were isolated with the EasySep CD4+ T cell isolation kit. Two doses of either the BNT162b2 or the mRNA-1273 mRNA SARS-CoV-2 vaccine were administered to participants. The absence of prior SARS-CoV-2 infection in healthy vaccine recipients was confirmed by negative nucleocapsid antibodies before and after vaccination. About 2 million PBMC per well were cultured in IMDM with around 5% human AB serum, 9 to 10 IU/ml IL-2 and gentamicin, plus 10 ug/ml peptides. Half of the culture medium was replaced with fresh IL-2-containing medium on days 3 and 7. Unless noted otherwise, every peptide stimulation condition was grown in triplicate wells. PBMC were separated from whole blood using Ficoll-Paque Plus gradient centrifugation and were then either cryopreserved at -140C or used fresh. The spike proteins of SARS-CoV-2 and of the common cold coronaviruses HCoV-NL63, HCoV-OC43 and HCoV-229E were spanned by overlapping peptide pools. Genomic DNA was extracted from cultured CD4+ T cells with the QIAamp micro DNA kit.

As concerns this clone: Its antigen remains unidentified. Base qualities were left out, and no much larger clone turns up one base away.

Trimming removed 8 bases from V and 5 bases from J, leaving 19 bases between the germline ends. The germline V gene gives CDR1 as SGHAT and CDR2 as FQNNGV. The CDR3 sequence holds 14 residues, the cysteine and phenylalanine included. The sequence is cut down to CDR3 DNA, 42 bases in frame from base 1. Library preparation used the immunoSEQ multiplex PCR assay. TCR beta CDR3 sequencing was performed on DNA from the cultured, isolated CD4+ T cells. Regarding the original processing steps: The analysis removed non-productive TCR sequences, trimmed reads to the CDR3 region, and retained only CDR3s that were 7 or more amino acids long. The MANAFEST web app was used to pick out antigen-specific clonotypes by comparing their expansion in peptide wells with that in reference cultures. To be called positive, a clone needed expansion at FDR<0.05 compared with the reference and with all other wells, an odds ratio greater than 5, and a frequency greater than 0.1% in two replicate wells. A clonotype was defined as cross-reactive if the clonotype was significantly expanded both in SARS-CoV-2 spike wells and in at least one common cold coronavirus spike condition. CDR3 similarity was assessed by Levenshtein distance using the stringdist R package, and unrooted trees were constructed with ape in R 3.6.1. This immuneACCESS table, as held by TCRdb, lists in-frame sequences with V and J called but not all clones. Of the missing ones, under half trace to an unresolved V gene in checked studies; the others have no known cause. That table gives V, J and clone size, and the DNA gave D and trimming. In this sample the table shows about 46,000 clones, 74% of which occur a single time. The top ten hold about 14% of the sample.

In this chain, TRBV11-2 is recombined with TRBJ2-7; the D gene cannot be resolved reliably. The TCR was taken from a human donor who received a COVID-19 vaccine. Sequencing was performed on CD4+ T cells from PBMCs cultured with HCoV-OC43 spike peptides, taken after COVID-19 vaccination. The intended sense of this specimen's cell subset or site label: HCoV-OC43 spike overlapping peptide pool stimulation. In nucleotides, the sequence is TGTGCCAGCCTCCCCCCGTCCGGAGACCACGAGCAGTACTTC. It is translated as CASLPPSGDHEQYF.